Shown below are 9 T cell receptor beta chains from a single sample sequenced in a study of cytomegalovirus exposure and HLA in healthy donors. In the PCR, 60 Vbeta and 13 Jbeta primers were used. Clones were sequenced by immunoSEQ multiplex PCR, and TCRdb holds only the in-frame ones, with some missing. The sample holds some 120,000 clones; 70% to 80% are singletons and the top ten take around 2.9%. Sequencing used PBMCs. The source of these receptors is a man younger than 40 in good health and CMV-seronegative.

The chain employs TRBV6-1 and TRBJ1-2; 8 bases map to TRBD1. The germline CDR1 and CDR2 sequences are MNHNS and SASEGT. CDR3 length equals 14 residues. Unmatched junction bases numbered 10, after V lost 6 bases and J lost 7 bases. The CDR3 DNA reads TGTGCCAGCAGCCAGGGGGCTCGGGGTATTGGCTACACCTTC. Amino acids: CASSQGARGIGYTF.

The chain uses TRBV28 and TRBJ1-1, with D perhaps matching TRBD1 (6 bases). The CDR3 is 13 amino acids. CDR1 MDHEN and CDR2 SYDVKM come from the germline V gene. The V and J ends lost 6 bases and 7 bases respectively, with 15 bases between them. CDR3 in DNA: TGTGCCAGCAGAGATACAGGGTTTGGTGAAGCTTTCTTT. As protein: CASRDTGFGEAFF.

V gene TRBV10-3 combines with J gene TRBJ2-7, with D possibly being TRBD2 (5 bases). The CDR3 covers 16 residues. The germline gives CDR1 ENHRY, CDR2 SYGVKD. Trimming left V 0 bases short and J 0 bases short, with 12 bases between. This CDR3 reads CAISESRVAFSYEQYF. Here the CDR3 DNA reads TGTGCCATCAGTGAGTCGCGAGTAGCGTTCTCCTACGAGCAGTACTTC.

The rearrangement links TRBV7-2 to TRBJ2-7; D possibly corresponds to TRBD1 (6 bases). Germline assignment: CDR1 SGHTA and CDR2 FQGNSA. V gave up 7 bases and J gave up 5 bases, with 21 bases separating them. CDR3 length equals 15 residues. CDR3 in amino acids: CASKTNYQGRDEQYF. CDR3 nucleotide sequence: TGTGCCAGCAAAACCAATTATCAGGGGCGCGACGAGCAGTACTTC.

The V and J genes are TRBV7-8 and TRBJ1-2; perhaps TRBD1 as D (5 bases). V was pared by 7 bases and J by 4 bases, with 10 bases between. Germline-derived CDR1 and CDR2 are SGHVS and FQNEAQ. The CDR3 runs 12 residues. In DNA form, the CDR3 reads TGTGCCAGCATGGGGCGGACCTATGGCTACACCTTC. Its translation: CASMGRTYGYTF. The complete variable domain, with remaining parts taken from reference TRBV7-8 and TRBJ1-2, reads GAGVSQSPRYKVAKRGQDVALRCDPISGHVSLFWYQQALGQGPEFLTYFQNEAQLDKSGLPSDRFFAERPEGSVSTLKIQRTQQEDSAVYLCASMGRTYGYTFGSGTRLTVV.

The genes are TRBV5-1 and TRBJ2-7, with 9 bases that match TRBD1. This CDR3 has 16 amino acids. Trimming at V came to 4 bases and at J to 2 bases, leaving 10 bases not matched to a gene. Germline V CDR1 and CDR2: SGHRS, YFSETQ. CDR3 sequence (DNA): TGCGCCAGCAGCCAAACCGGGACAGGGCCAACCTACGAGCAGTACTTC. Amino acids: CASSQTGTGPTYEQYF.

The chain uses TRBV4-3 and TRBJ2-5, with 9 bases fitting TRBD1. This CDR3 contains 17 residues. The V gene's germline CDR1 is LGHNA and CDR2 YSLEER. J lost 4 bases, V lost 4 bases, and 13 bases had no gene match. CDR3 DNA: TGCGCCAGCAGCCCTCAGGTTCCCGGGACAGGGAGAGAGACCCAGTACTTC. Encoded protein: CASSPQVPGTGRETQYF.

In this sample, this clone turned up once. The chain links TRBV30 to TRBJ1-1; possible D gene TRBD1, 5 bases. Looked up from germline, CDR1 is GTSNPN and CDR2 is SVGIG (reference sequence). This CDR3 has 14 residues. Trimming left V 8 bases short and J 2 bases short, with 18 bases between. CDR3 DNA: TGTGCCGGAGACGAATCAGGGTTAAACACTGAAGCTTTCTTT. Residues: CAGDESGLNTEAFF.

The chain employs TRBV28 and TRBJ2-3; D is undetermined. This CDR3 is built from 12 residues. CDR1 MDHEN and CDR2 SYDVKM come from the germline V gene. Trimming left V 7 bases short and J 1 base short, with 6 bases between. CDR3 coding DNA: TGTGCCAGCAACCAGGGCACAGATACGCAGTATTTT. Its protein product is CASNQGTDTQYF.